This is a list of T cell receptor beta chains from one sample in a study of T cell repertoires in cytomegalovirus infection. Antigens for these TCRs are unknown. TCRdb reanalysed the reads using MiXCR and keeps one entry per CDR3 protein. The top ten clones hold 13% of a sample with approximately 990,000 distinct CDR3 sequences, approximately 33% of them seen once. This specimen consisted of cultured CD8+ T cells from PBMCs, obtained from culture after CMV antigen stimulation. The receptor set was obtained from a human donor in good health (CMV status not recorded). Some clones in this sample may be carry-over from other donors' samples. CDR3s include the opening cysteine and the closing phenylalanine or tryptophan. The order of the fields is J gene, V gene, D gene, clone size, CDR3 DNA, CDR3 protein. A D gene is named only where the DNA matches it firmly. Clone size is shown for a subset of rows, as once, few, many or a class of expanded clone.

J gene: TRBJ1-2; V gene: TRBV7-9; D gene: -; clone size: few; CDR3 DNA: TGTGCCAGCAGCTCCCCTCTCGGTGGTCTACAGGGTGACTATGGCTACACCTTC; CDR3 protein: CASSSPLGGLQGDYGYTF
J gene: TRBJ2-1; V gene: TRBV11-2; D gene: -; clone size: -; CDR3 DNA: TGTGCCAGCAGCTTAAGATCGGGTTCACAACCCTACAATGAGCAGTTCTTC; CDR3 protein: CASSLRSGSQPYNEQFF
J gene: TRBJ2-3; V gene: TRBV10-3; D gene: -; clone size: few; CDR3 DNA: TGTGCCATCCCTAGCCCAGATACGCAGTATTTT; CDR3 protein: CAIPSPDTQYF
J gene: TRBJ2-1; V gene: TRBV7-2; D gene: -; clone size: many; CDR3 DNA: TGTGCCAGCACCCCACGGCGGCAGATTTACAATGAGCAGTTCTTC; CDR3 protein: CASTPRRQIYNEQFF
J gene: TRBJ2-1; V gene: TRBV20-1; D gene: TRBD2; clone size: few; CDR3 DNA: TGCAGTGCTAGAATCGACGGGACTAGCGGCCCCAGGGGGCAGTTCTTC; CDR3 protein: CSARIDGTSGPRGQFF
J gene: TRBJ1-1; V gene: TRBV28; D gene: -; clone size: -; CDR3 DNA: TGTGCCAGCAGTTTGCAGGACGCGAAAACTGAAGCTTTCTTT; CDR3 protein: CASSLQDAKTEAFF
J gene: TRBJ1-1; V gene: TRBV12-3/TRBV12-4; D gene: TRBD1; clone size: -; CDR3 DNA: TGTGCCAGCAAAATCTCGGACAGGAGGGGGGTAGTGAACACTGAAGCTTTCTTT; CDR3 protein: CASKISDRRGVVNTEAFF
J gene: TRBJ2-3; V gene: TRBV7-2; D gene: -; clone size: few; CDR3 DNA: TGTGCCAGCAGCTTATATAACCGGGTTCGGCCTGGTACGCAGTATTTT; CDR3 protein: CASSLYNRVRPGTQYF
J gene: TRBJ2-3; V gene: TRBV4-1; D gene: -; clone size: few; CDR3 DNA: TGCGCCAGCAGCCAAGGTACTGGTCTAACAGATACGCAGTATTTT; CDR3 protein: CASSQGTGLTDTQYF
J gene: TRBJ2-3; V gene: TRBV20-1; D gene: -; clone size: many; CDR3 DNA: TGCAGTGCTAGAGGAAGCAGGGAAGGGGAAATCAGCACAGATACGCAGTATTTT; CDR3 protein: CSARGSREGEISTDTQYF
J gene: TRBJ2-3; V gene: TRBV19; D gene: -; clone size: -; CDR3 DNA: TGTGCCAGTAGTATGGTACAGTTTGATACGCAGTATTTT; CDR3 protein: CASSMVQFDTQYF
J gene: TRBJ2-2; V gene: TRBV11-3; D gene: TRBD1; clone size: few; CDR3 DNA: TGTGCCAGCAGCGACAGGGGAGGCACCGGGGAGCTGTTTTTT; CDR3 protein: CASSDRGGTGELFF
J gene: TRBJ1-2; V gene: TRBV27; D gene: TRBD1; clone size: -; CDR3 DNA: TGTGCCAGTAGACAGGGAGGTTTGTCCTATGGCTACACCTTC; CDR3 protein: CASRQGGLSYGYTF
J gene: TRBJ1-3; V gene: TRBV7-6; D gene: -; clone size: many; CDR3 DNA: TGTGCCAGCAGACCAGACAGGACTGGAAACACCATATATTTT; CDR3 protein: CASRPDRTGNTIYF
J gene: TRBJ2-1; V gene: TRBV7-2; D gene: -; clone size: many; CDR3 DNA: TGTGCCAGCAGCTTGGCTCCAGCAAATGAGCAGTTCTTC; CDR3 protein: CASSLAPANEQFF
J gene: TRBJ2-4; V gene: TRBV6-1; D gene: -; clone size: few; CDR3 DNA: TGTGCCAGCAGTTATGGCAGGGGAAACATTCAGTACTTC; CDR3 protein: CASSYGRGNIQYF
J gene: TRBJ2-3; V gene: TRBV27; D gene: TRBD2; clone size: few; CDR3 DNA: TGTGCTTCGGGGGGGCCGAACACAGATACGCAGTATTTT; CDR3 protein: CASGGPNTDTQYF
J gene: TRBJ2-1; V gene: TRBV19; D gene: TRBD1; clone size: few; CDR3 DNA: TGTGCCAGCCACGGACAGGACCCGTACAATGAGCAGTTCTTC; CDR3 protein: CASHGQDPYNEQFF
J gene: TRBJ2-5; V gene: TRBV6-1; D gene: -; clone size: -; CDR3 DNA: TGTGCCAGCCTTGAGGTCGGCAGAGAAATTCCAGAGACCCAGTACTTC; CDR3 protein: CASLEVGREIPETQYF
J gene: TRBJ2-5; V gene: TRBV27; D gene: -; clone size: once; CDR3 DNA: TGTGCCAGCGCTCAGGACGGGGGGCGGGAAGGGACCCAGTACTTC; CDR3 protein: CASAQDGGREGTQYF
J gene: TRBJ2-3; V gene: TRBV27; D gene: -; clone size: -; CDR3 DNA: TGTGCCAGCAGCTATTATTGGACTAGCACAGATACGCAGTATTTT; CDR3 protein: CASSYYWTSTDTQYF
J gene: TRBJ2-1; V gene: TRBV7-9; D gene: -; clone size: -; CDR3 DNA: TGTGCCAGCTCCCGGGCAGGGGCTGAGGAGCAGTTCTTC; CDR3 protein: CASSRAGAEEQFF
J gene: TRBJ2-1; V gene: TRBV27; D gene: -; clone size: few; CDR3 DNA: TGTGCCAGCAGTTTTAGGCTCCTTGACAATGAGCAGTTCTTC; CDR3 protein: CASSFRLLDNEQFF
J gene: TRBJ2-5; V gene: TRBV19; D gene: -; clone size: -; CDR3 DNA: TGTGCCACCTCTCCCAGGGCGGAACAAGAGACCCAGTACTTC; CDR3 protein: CATSPRAEQETQYF
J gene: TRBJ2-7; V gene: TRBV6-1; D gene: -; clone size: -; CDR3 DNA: TGTGCCAACAGTGAATTTGTGGGAGGCGGATCCCCCTACGAGCAGTACTTC; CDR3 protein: CANSEFVGGGSPYEQYF
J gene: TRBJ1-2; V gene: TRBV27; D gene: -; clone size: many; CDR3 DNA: TGTGCCAGCAGTGGCTCCTATGGAGGCTACACCTTC; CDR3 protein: CASSGSYGGYTF
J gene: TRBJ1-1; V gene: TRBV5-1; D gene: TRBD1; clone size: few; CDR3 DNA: TGCGCCAGCAGCATGGGACAGGGTGGCACTGAAGCTTTCTTT; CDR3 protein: CASSMGQGGTEAFF
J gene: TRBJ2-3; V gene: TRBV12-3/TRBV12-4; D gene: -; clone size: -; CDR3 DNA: TGTGTCAGCAGTCCCCAGGACATTCCTAGCACAGATACGCAGTATTTT; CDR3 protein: CVSSPQDIPSTDTQYF
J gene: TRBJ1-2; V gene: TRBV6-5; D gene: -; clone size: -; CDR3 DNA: TGTGCCAGCAGTTACTCGTACCTCCTTAAGGCGGAAGGCTACACCTTC; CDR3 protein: CASSYSYLLKAEGYTF
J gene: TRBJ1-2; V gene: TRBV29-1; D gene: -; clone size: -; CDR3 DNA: TGCAGCGTCCTTGGGTATGGCTACACCTTC; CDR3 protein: CSVLGYGYTF